This T cell receptor beta chain comes out of a study of blood T cell repertoires in COVID-19. CDR3 size: 14 residues. CDR1 is LNHDA, CDR2 SQIVND, per germline (reference sequence). V lost 4 bases to trimming and J lost 7 bases; unmatched junction nucleotides: 5. The participants were between roughly 18 and 100 years old and came from about two dozen US areas. Sequencing used immunoSEQ multiplex PCR; TCRdb keeps in-frame clones, though not all of them. The sample yields around 450,000 clones, nearly 90% seen once. The sequence was collected from a woman under 30 with acute COVID-19. The chain couples TRBV19 to TRBJ1-5; 9 bases match TRBD1. Material: PBMCs or T cells enriched from blood (not recorded which). The CDR3 coding sequence is TGTGCCAGTAGTACCGGGACAGGGTTACAGCCCCAGCATTTT. Protein: CASSTGTGLQPQHF. Using reference TRBV19 and TRBJ1-5 for the parts outside the CDR3, the full variable domain is DGGITQSPKYLFRKEGQNVTLSCEQNLNHDAMYWYRQDPGQGLRLIYYSQIVNDFQKGDIAEGYSVSREKKESFPLTVTSAQKNPTAFYLCASSTGTGLQPQHFGDGTRLSIL.